The clone carrying this TCR beta chain showed up just a few times. Its antigen is unidentified. TCRdb re-called the 5' RACE reads through MiXCR, storing one row per CDR3 protein. The sample has about 540,000 distinct CDR3 sequences; about 12% are singletons. V lost 3 bases to trimming and J lost 2 bases, with 14 bases between them. Germline CDR1 LGHDT, CDR2 YNNKEL (reference sequence). The CDR3 is 16 amino acids. This sample is drawn from a study of CD8 T cells in ankylosing spondylitis. Study outcomes and limitations: Relatively rare in peripheral blood, disease-linked clones were also CD8+. Characteristic, it appeared, of ankylosing spondylitis blood was a TCR beta motif of seven or eight highly homologous variants.

The chain links TRBV3-1 to TRBJ1-3, with D tentatively TRBD1 (5 bases). The TCR comes from a male donor with ankylosing spondylitis. Sequencing input: blood, either unsorted or a sorted T cell fraction (not recorded which). The CDR3 DNA is TGTGCCAGCAGCCAGGGGGAGAGGGGAGCTGGAAACACCATATATTTT. Translation: CASSQGERGAGNTIYF.